This entry lists 3 T cell receptor beta chains sequenced from one sample in a study of prognosis after radiotherapy for stage I lung cancer. Amplification of TCR beta CDR3 from genomic DNA used two-round multiplex PCR. Amplification during the initial PCR round employed primers specific to each TRBV and TRBJ gene. Each CDR3 protein is one row after TCRdb ran MiXCR on the multiplex PCR reads. The table has 45,000 to 70,000 distinct CDR3 sequences, more than 25% seen once. The source material was PBMCs, sampled before or after stereotactic body radiation therapy (not recorded which). The source of these receptors is a donor older than 45 with non-small cell lung cancer.

This clonotype was seen many times. The chain carries TRBV5-1 and TRBJ2-5; D remains unclear. V lost 1 base, J lost 5 bases, and 18 bases lay in between. Germline lookup yields CDR1 SGHRS and CDR2 YFSETQ. The CDR3 spans 16 residues. The chain's CDR3 is CASSLNGPPGLETQYF. CDR3 DNA: TGCGCCAGCAGCTTGAACGGCCCCCCCGGGCTGGAGACCCAGTACTTC.

Ten or more counts support this clonotype. The chain combines TRBV6-1 with TRBJ1-1; 7 bases align to TRBD1. The CDR3 covers 15 residues. The J segment lost 2 bases and the V segment lost 7 bases, leaving 10 bases of the junction unmatched. Germline V gene lookup returns CDR1 MNHNS and CDR2 SASEGT. CDR3 loop: CASTFRGEGNTEAFF. CDR3 bases: TGTGCCAGCACTTTCAGGGGGGAGGGCAACACTGAAGCTTTCTTT.

Many counts were recorded for this clonotype. The chain combines TRBV19 with TRBJ1-4; 8 bases fit TRBD1. The trim removed 7 bases at V and 4 bases at J, leaving 8 bases unmatched. The CDR3 loop spans 15 amino acids. Germline values: CDR1 LNHDA, CDR2 SQIVND (reference sequence). The CDR3 loop is CASTLSGGGNEKLFF. The DNA of the CDR3 is TGTGCCAGTACTCTCTCAGGGGGCGGTAATGAAAAACTGTTTTTT.